The rows below give T cell receptor beta chains drawn from one sample of a study of blood T cell repertoires in COVID-19. Assay: immunoSEQ multiplex PCR; the TCRdb copy retains only in-frame clones and omits some. The sample includes roughly 320,000 clones, approximately 85% of them seen just once. The sequenced material came from peripheral blood. These receptors were obtained from a human donor in a cohort sampled during active COVID-19. CDR3s include the opening cysteine and the closing phenylalanine or tryptophan. Fields, in order: D gene, J gene, clone size, V gene, CDR3 DNA, CDR3 protein. A D gene is named only where the DNA matches it firmly. A clone size is listed for some rows: how often the clone was seen (once, few, many), or a class if it is expanded.

>TRBD1|TRBJ2-1|NA|TRBV11-2
TGTGCCAGCATTTCCGGGACAGGAAGATACAATGAGCAGTTCTTC
CASISGTGRYNEQFF
>NA|TRBJ1-1|NA|TRBV18
TGTGCCAGCTCACCACCCAGGGTGGTGGACACTGAAGCTTTCTTT
CASSPPRVVDTEAFF
>NA|TRBJ1-3|NA|TRBV9
TGTGCCAGCAGAGCGGGGGATTTTGGAAACACCATATATTTT
CASRAGDFGNTIYF
>NA|TRBJ2-1|few|TRBV4-1
TGCGCCAGCAGAAGGGGGGGTACCTACAATGAGCAGTTCTTC
CASRRGGTYNEQFF
>TRBD1|TRBJ2-2|once|TRBV19
TGTGCCAGTAGTAAGTTCCGGCAGGGGGCCGGGGAGCTGTTTTTT
CASSKFRQGAGELFF
>NA|TRBJ1-2|NA|TRBV5-8
TGTGCCAGCAGCCGACAGAGCTATGGCTACACCTTC
CASSRQSYGYTF
>NA|TRBJ2-3|NA|TRBV9
TGTGCCAGCAGCCGGGAGACACGAGGAGATACGCAGTATTTT
CASSRETRGDTQYF
>NA|TRBJ1-1|NA|TRBV12-3/TRBV12-4
TGTGCCAGCATGCAACAGCAGAACACTGAAGCTTTCTTT
CASMQQQNTEAFF
>NA|TRBJ1-2|NA|TRBV6-5
TGTGCCAGCAGTTTCGGGGAAGCTAACTATGGCTACACCTTC
CASSFGEANYGYTF
>TRBD1|TRBJ2-7|once|TRBV5-5
TGTGCCAGCAGCTTGTTTGGACAGGGGGGCTACGAGCAGTACTTC
CASSLFGQGGYEQYF
>NA|TRBJ2-7|NA|TRBV3-1/TRBV3-2
TGTGCCAGCAGCGAGGACTATACCTACGAGCAGTACTTC
CASSEDYTYEQYF
>NA|TRBJ1-2|few|TRBV9
TGTGCCAGCAGCGGGGAGGAGGGTACCCCCGGATACTATGGCTACACCTTC
CASSGEEGTPGYYGYTF
>NA|TRBJ2-2|few|TRBV7-3
TGTGCCAGCAGCACAGAGGGCCTCACCGGGGAGCTGTTTTTT
CASSTEGLTGELFF
>NA|TRBJ2-2|NA|TRBV3-1/TRBV3-2
TGTGCCAGCAGCCAAGCTGTCGCCGGGGAGCTGTTTTTT
CASSQAVAGELFF
>TRBD1|TRBJ2-2|NA|TRBV18
TGTGCCAGCTCATCCGGGACAGAAACCACCGGGGAGCTGTTTTTT
CASSSGTETTGELFF
>NA|TRBJ1-2|NA|TRBV19
TGTGCCAGTAGTATAGAGGGACTTGGCTACACCTTC
CASSIEGLGYTF
>NA|TRBJ2-2|NA|TRBV3-1/TRBV3-2
TGTGCCAGCAGCCAAGTAGGTAGCAGACACACCGGGGAGCTGTTTTTT
CASSQVGSRHTGELFF
>NA|TRBJ2-3|NA|TRBV6-5
TGTGCCAGCAGGAGTAGCACAGATACGCAGTATTTT
CASRSSTDTQYF
>NA|TRBJ2-3|NA|TRBV19
TGTGCCAGTCGGGGGGGGACAGGGAGCGATACGCAGTATTTT
CASRGGTGSDTQYF
>NA|TRBJ2-1|NA|TRBV11-1
TGTGCCAGCAGCTTAGTGCGGGGACCCTCCTACAATGAGCAGTTCTTC
CASSLVRGPSYNEQFF
>NA|TRBJ1-3|NA|TRBV30
TGTGCCTGGAGTGTCGGGGGCTCTGGAAACACCATATATTTT
CAWSVGGSGNTIYF
>NA|TRBJ1-2|many|TRBV21-1
TGTGCCAGCAGCTCCCTTCTCGGTAACTATGGCTACACCTTC
CASSSLLGNYGYTF
>NA|TRBJ1-4|NA|TRBV6-1
TGTGCCAGCAGTGAACCCCTGCCCAGAGGTCTGGTGACCCACAACGAAAAACTGTTTTTT
CASSEPLPRGLVTHNEKLFF
>NA|TRBJ1-6|NA|TRBV5-1
TGCGCCAGCAGCTTGGAAAGGGGCTATTCACCCCTCCACTTT
CASSLERGYSPLHF
>TRBD1|TRBJ1-4|NA|TRBV6-1
TGTGCCAGCAGTGACCGGGGACAGACTAATGAAAAACTGTTTTTT
CASSDRGQTNEKLFF
>NA|TRBJ2-7|NA|TRBV3-1/TRBV3-2
TGTGCCAGCAGCCTAAAGCACACGCCGGGACAGTACTTC
CASSLKHTPGQYF
>NA|TRBJ2-2|few|TRBV2
TGTGCCAGCAGTTTACAATACAGGGCCGGGGAGCTGTTTTTT
CASSLQYRAGELFF
>NA|TRBJ2-7|NA|TRBV7-9
TGTGCCAGCAGCCAATCGGCGGGCTACGAGCAGTACTTC
CASSQSAGYEQYF
>NA|TRBJ2-3|NA|TRBV5-5
TGTGCCAGCAGCCTTCCAGGGACTAGCACAGATACGCAGTATTTT
CASSLPGTSTDTQYF
>NA|TRBJ1-3|once|TRBV6-5
TGTGCCAGCCAACAGGGTATCTTGGGAAACACCATATATTTT
CASQQGILGNTIYF
>TRBD1|TRBJ2-3|NA|TRBV27
TGTGCCAGCAGCCCTCTCACCGGACCGGGACAGTCCACAGATACGCAGTATTTT
CASSPLTGPGQSTDTQYF
>TRBD1|TRBJ2-2|NA|TRBV19
TGTGCCAGTAGTACGGGACAGTGGGTCGGGGAGCTGTTTTTT
CASSTGQWVGELFF
>NA|TRBJ2-5|NA|TRBV2
TGTGCCAGCAGTGAACATGGTAGCAGCGGGACCCAGTACTTC
CASSEHGSSGTQYF
>NA|TRBJ1-6|NA|TRBV30
TGTGCCTGGAGGTCCGCAGGCGCCTTCTATAATTCACCCCTCCACTTT
CAWRSAGAFYNSPLHF
>NA|TRBJ1-2|NA|TRBV28
TGTGCCAGCAGTGGGCAGGACTATGGCTACACCTTC
CASSGQDYGYTF
>NA|TRBJ1-6|NA|TRBV27
TGTGCCAGCAAATCCAGTTCCTATAATTCACCCCTCCACTTT
CASKSSSYNSPLHF
>NA|TRBJ1-2|NA|TRBV20-1
TGCAGTGCCCTCATGGGCAGCTACACCTTC
CSALMGSYTF
>NA|TRBJ1-2|NA|TRBV29-1
TGCAGCGTTGAAGAGAGGGTTGGAGGCTATGGCTACACCTTC
CSVEERVGGYGYTF
>NA|TRBJ2-7|NA|TRBV12-3/TRBV12-4
TGTGCCAGCAGTTTACCAGACTACGAGCAGTACTTC
CASSLPDYEQYF
>NA|TRBJ1-2|NA|TRBV7-3
TGTGCCAGCAGCCGCTCTGGGGGGGACGACTATGGCTACACCTTC
CASSRSGGDDYGYTF
>TRBD2|TRBJ2-7|NA|TRBV7-8
TGTGCCAGCAGCTTAGATCTAGCGGGGGGGTACGAGCAGTACTTC
CASSLDLAGGYEQYF
>NA|TRBJ1-4|NA|TRBV5-1
TGCGCCAGCAGCTTGGATCCCGGCTGGCAGCTAGATGCAAAACTGTTTTTT
CASSLDPGWQLDAKLFF
>TRBD2|TRBJ2-5|NA|TRBV6-1
TGTGCCAGCAGTGTCAAAGGAGCGGGGGGGCCTGGGGAGACCCAGTACTTC
CASSVKGAGGPGETQYF
>TRBD1|TRBJ1-2|NA|TRBV7-3
TGTGCCAGCAGCCAGGGGGTTTCTAACTATGGCTACACCTTC
CASSQGVSNYGYTF
>TRBD1|TRBJ1-2|NA|TRBV5-4
TGTGCCAGCAGCTGGGACAGCCTGAGTGGCTACACCTTC
CASSWDSLSGYTF
>TRBD2|TRBJ2-3|NA|TRBV2
TGTGCCAGCAGGCGACTAGCGGGGGCGGGGGATACGCAGTATTTT
CASRRLAGAGDTQYF
>TRBD1|TRBJ2-2|NA|TRBV30
TGTGCCTGGGCTTTAAACAGGGGAACCGGGGAGCTGTTTTTT
CAWALNRGTGELFF
>NA|TRBJ1-4|NA|TRBV10-2
TGCGCCAGCAGTAACCCACAGGGTGGGCGCACTAATGAAAAACTGTTTTTT
CASSNPQGGRTNEKLFF
>NA|TRBJ1-2|once|TRBV6-5
TGTGCCAGCAGTTACTTGCGGGGGAACTATGGCTACACCTTC
CASSYLRGNYGYTF
>TRBD1|TRBJ1-1|NA|TRBV24-1
TGTGCCACCAGAAGAGGGGGCTTGGACACTGAAGCTTTCTTT
CATRRGGLDTEAFF
>TRBD1|TRBJ1-1|NA|TRBV5-1
TGCGCCAGCAGCTTGGGGGGGACAGCGCTAAATCTAGCTTTCTTT
CASSLGGTALNLAFF
>NA|TRBJ2-5|NA|TRBV27
TGTGCCAGCAGTTTATCGGGCAGCAAAGAGACCCAGTACTTC
CASSLSGSKETQYF
>NA|TRBJ2-2|NA|TRBV15
TGTGCCACCAGCAGTCCCTACGGGGTGGCCGGGGAGCTGTTTTTT
CATSSPYGVAGELFF
>NA|TRBJ2-2|once|TRBV27
TGTGCCAGCAGTTTGAGCCGATCGAACACCGGGGAGCTGTTTTTT
CASSLSRSNTGELFF
>NA|TRBJ1-2|once|TRBV20-1
TGCAGTGCTAGTGCGACTGGGAACTATGGCTACACCTTC
CSASATGNYGYTF
>NA|TRBJ2-7|NA|TRBV29-1
TGCAGCGTCGGGACTGCGGATGTCTACGAGCAGTACTTC
CSVGTADVYEQYF
>NA|TRBJ2-1|NA|TRBV6-5
TGTGCCAGCAGACCGGGATTAAGCTCCTACAATGAGCAGTTCTTC
CASRPGLSSYNEQFF
>TRBD2|TRBJ2-1|NA|TRBV19
TGTGCCAGTACGGGACTAGCGGATAATGAGCAGTTCTTC
CASTGLADNEQFF
>NA|TRBJ1-2|NA|TRBV9
TGTGCCAGCAGCTCCGGACCGGGAGACTATGGCTACACCTTC
CASSSGPGDYGYTF